The present T cell receptor (beta chain) was sequenced within a study of T-cell reconstitution after alpha-beta-depleted transplantation in children. The sample holds a few counts of this clonotype. What it binds is not known. The V end lost 4 bases, the J end lost 5 bases, and 20 bases lay between the germline ends. The CDR3 extends over 16 amino acids. A library of TCRbeta sequences, prepared with unique molecular identifiers, was generated. TCRdb itself ran the PCR reads through MiXCR, one entry per CDR3 protein. This sample has 610,000 or so distinct CDR3 sequences, with 25% to 30% found just once. Whole-study findings and limits: Counts and diversity of T cells one year after transplant came mostly from newly produced T cells. Several hundred graft clones that had expanded were reportedly the source of alpha-beta T cells about two months after transplant.

Source: PBMCs, taken before TCRalphabeta/CD19-depleted stem cell transplant. The V call is TRBV12-3 or TRBV12-4, the J call TRBJ1-1, with D unresolved. This sequence was found in a boy in the first two years of life with Wiskott-Aldrich syndrome, due to receive a stem cell transplant. CDR3 sequence (DNA): TGTGCCAGCAGTTCAGACTGGAAGGCTAGAAGTACTGAAGCTTTCTTT. It yields the protein CASSSDWKARSTEAFF.